The 11 T cell receptor beta chains below come from one sample, sequenced in a study of radiation and T cells in renal cell carcinoma. Time point in this sample: blood 2 weeks post-SBRT. Treatment reported: 15 Gy SBRT to primary tumor, nephrectomy 4 weeks later. Sequencing was performed with immunoSEQ multiplex PCR; in TCRdb, only in-frame clones are kept and a portion is missing. The data show about 130,000 clones, 81% seen once. This specimen consisted of blood, obtained from a patient whose treatment included radiotherapy and nephrectomy. Source of these receptors: a man over 45 with renal cell carcinoma.

The chain couples TRBV27 to TRBJ2-7, with D perhaps TRBD1 or TRBD2 (5 bases each). CDR1 and CDR2 (germline): MNHEY, SMNVEV (reference sequence). Trimming removed 5 bases from V and 2 bases from J, with 13 bases in between. The CDR3 totals 14 residues. The CDR3 sequence is CASSRDVRAYEQYF. The DNA of the CDR3 is TGTGCCAGCAGTCGGGACGTCAGGGCCTACGAGCAGTACTTC.

This clone was seen only a few times. V gene TRBV7-8 combines with J gene TRBJ1-1, with D hard to call. V was trimmed by 5 bases and J by 1 base, leaving 11 bases between them. CDR3 size: 14 residues. CDR1 is SGHVS, CDR2 FQNEAQ, per germline. The CDR3 protein is CASSIGRGNTEAFF. Written as DNA, the CDR3 is TGTGCCAGCAGCATAGGACGGGGGAACACTGAAGCTTTCTTT.

This clone was found a few times. The chain links TRBV5-1 to TRBJ1-1, with D uncertain. This CDR3 is 15 amino acids long. The V gene lost 3 bases and the J gene lost 4 bases, with 16 bases spanning the gap. Germline loops: CDR1 SGHRS, CDR2 YFSETQ. For the CDR3, the DNA is TGCGCCAGCAGCTCGGTAGGGTCACCGGTCACTGAAGCTTTCTTT. Protein product: CASSSVGSPVTEAFF.

CDR3 in amino acids: CASSLEGGTTLPYEQYF. CDR3 DNA sequence: TGCGCCAGCAGCTTGGAGGGTGGGACAACGCTCCCCTACGAGCAGTACTTC. The chain is built from TRBV5-1 and TRBJ2-7; perhaps TRBD1 as D (6 bases). CDR1 and CDR2 from the germline V gene are SGHRS and YFSETQ. Trimming pared 0 bases from V and 2 bases from J, leaving 18 bases between. The CDR3 length is 17 residues.

The DNA for the CDR3 is TGTGCCAGCAGTTTATTTCCTAGCGGGGGGGTGGAGCAGTTCTTC. Translated, it gives CASSLFPSGGVEQFF. The chain combines TRBV27 with TRBJ2-1; 12 nucleotides match TRBD2. V lost 1 base and J lost 10; bases outside the gene matches: 5. Germline V CDR1 and CDR2: MNHEY, SMNVEV (reference sequence). The CDR3 spans 15 residues.

The chain combines TRBV14 with TRBJ1-4; 9 nucleotides line up with TRBD1. The CDR3 loop spans 16 amino acids. Trimming at V came to 6 bases and at J to 5 bases, leaving 10 bases not matched to a gene. In germline, CDR1 is SGHDN, CDR2 FVKESK. CDR3: CASRPGRDRGNEKLFF. The CDR3 region has the DNA TGTGCCAGCAGGCCGGGCAGAGACAGGGGGAATGAAAAACTGTTTTTT. The variable domain in full, completed from reference TRBV14 and TRBJ1-4, reads EAGVTQFPSHSVIEKGQTVTLRCDPISGHDNLYWYRRVMGKEIKFLLHFVKESKQDESGMPNNRFLAERTGGTYSTLKVQPAELEDSGVYFCASRPGRDRGNEKLFFGSGTQLSVL.

The chain has TRBV21-1 and TRBJ1-2. TRBV21-1 is designated a pseudogene. The CDR3 contains 15 residues. Here the CDR3 DNA reads TGTGCCAGCAGCAATAGGCCAGGGAGATTTGATGGCTACACCTTC. This sequence encodes CASSNRPGRFDGYTF.

The V and J genes are TRBV27 and TRBJ2-1; possible D gene TRBD1, 6 bases. Per the germline V gene, CDR1 is MNHEY and CDR2 is SMNVEV (reference sequence). V was shortened by 5 bases and J by 3 bases, with 14 bases between the two germline ends. The CDR3 totals 15 residues. CDR3 coding DNA: TGTGCCAGCAGTCCGACACAGGGTCGCTACAATGAGCAGTTCTTC. Protein sequence: CASSPTQGRYNEQFF.

This clone was seen once. The gene calls are TRBV6-5 and TRBJ1-5; D may be TRBD1 (5 bases). CDR1 and CDR2 from the germline V gene are MNHEY and SVGAGI. V lost 4 bases and J lost 2, with 15 bases in between. The CDR3 is 16 amino acids. The CDR3 DNA reads TGTGCCAGCAGTTCTCGACCCCTGACAGGCAATCAGCCCCAGCATTTT. It translates to CASSSRPLTGNQPQHF.

This rearrangement joins TRBV19 to TRBJ2-5; 7 bases are a match to TRBD1. CDR1 and CDR2 from the germline V gene are LNHDA and SQIVND (reference sequence). V shed 3 bases and J 3 bases; nucleotides not matched to a gene: 4. This CDR3 has 14 amino acids. Here the CDR3 reads CASSIRGGEETQYF. CDR3 bases: TGTGCCAGTAGTATTCGAGGGGGCGAAGAGACCCAGTACTTC.

J is TRBJ2-2 and V is TRBV6-5; D unresolved. The CDR3 is made up of 15 amino acids. The V end was cut by 7 bases, the J end by 6 bases, with 18 bases between. Germline V lookup: CDR1 MNHEY, CDR2 SVGAGI. Here the CDR3 reads CASKTTLSTAGELFF. In DNA, the CDR3 is TGTGCCAGCAAGACCACGTTATCGACGGCCGGGGAGCTGTTTTTT.